This entry describes one TCR beta chain. The V gene's germline CDR1 is SEHNR and CDR2 FQNEAQ (reference sequence). Trimming pared 3 bases from V and 5 bases from J, leaving 13 bases between. The CDR3 length is 15 residues. The entry originates in a study of blood T cell repertoires in COVID-19. Sequenced by immunoSEQ multiplex PCR; TCRdb stores in-frame clones only, minus some. The sample consists of approximately 500,000 clones, approximately 90% of them appearing once. The sequenced material came from PBMCs or T cells enriched from blood (not recorded which). The chain uses TRBV7-9 and TRBJ2-2; weak D call: TRBD1 (7 bases). The clonotype was recovered from a woman aged 40-49 years who had recovered from COVID-19. CDR3 sequence reads: CASSFPGGRTGELFF. CDR3 nucleotide sequence: TGTGCCAGCAGCTTCCCAGGGGGGCGGACCGGGGAGCTGTTTTTT.